This T cell receptor beta chain comes out of a study of metastatic and nonmetastatic thyroid tumors. TCRdb ran MiXCR on the PCR reads. Of 30,000 to 35,000 clones in the sample, about 32% are singletons; the top ten hold around 15%. No treatment had been given to any patient before thyroid surgery. There are 15 residues in the CDR3. Germline V lookup: CDR1 DFQATT, CDR2 SNEGSKA (reference sequence). Trimming at V came to 5 bases and at J to 5 bases, leaving 11 bases not matched to a gene. The origin of this receptor is a female donor with papillary thyroid cancer or a benign thyroid nodule (not recorded which). Some clones in this sample may be carry-over from other donors' samples. This chain connects TRBV20-1 to TRBJ2-1; 8 positions match TRBD1. Sample: tumor tissue. The CDR3 is CSAWGRRTGNNEQFF. For the CDR3, the DNA is TGCAGTGCTTGGGGAAGAAGGACAGGGAACAATGAGCAGTTCTTC.